The source of this T cell receptor beta chain is a study of CD8 T cells in Susac syndrome. Random hexamers were used to reverse transcribe 0.5 to 1 ug of RNA. The CDR3 of TCR beta was amplified by immunoSEQ multiplex PCR across 54 Vbeta and 13 Jbeta. TCRdb used MiXCR to reprocess the immunoSEQ multiplex PCR reads, holding one entry per CDR3 protein. The sample contains 150,000 or so distinct CDR3 sequences, around 93% of which appear only once. It was healthy donors who served as the controls, matched for age and sex. CD8+ and CD4+ T cells were negatively isolated; TEMRA cells were FACS-enriched. V was pared by 0 bases and J by 3 bases, with 4 bases between. This CDR3 is 12 amino acids long. CDR1 is SQVTM, CDR2 ANQGSEA, per germline.

The sequence was obtained from a human donor in good health. The chain is built from TRBV29-1 and TRBJ2-3, with D hard to call. The sequenced material came from CD4+ T cells from PBMCs. CDR3 bases: TGCAGCGTTGAAGATTATACAGATACGCAGTATTTT. It codes for CSVEDYTDTQYF.